This TCR beta chain was sequenced for a study of metastatic and nonmetastatic thyroid tumors. At the level of the study: The comparison covered peripheral blood and tumor or nodule tissue in malignant and benign thyroid patients.

From the PCR reads, TCRdb re-called clones with MiXCR. The table records 15,000 or so clones, roughly 25% of them present only once. All patients reached thyroid surgery having received no treatment beforehand. The germline gives CDR1 SGHAT, CDR2 FQNNGV. The CDR3 has 15 residues. Losses at the gene ends were 4 bases for V and 2 bases for J; bases not matched to a gene: 6. This TCR came from a female donor with papillary thyroid cancer or a benign thyroid nodule (not recorded which). Some clones in this sample may be carry-over from other donors' samples. Material: tumor tissue. The rearrangement uses TRBV11-2 and TRBJ2-7, with TRBD2 identical over 9 bases. The CDR3 reads CASSSEAGGPYEQYF. For the CDR3, the DNA is TGTGCCAGCAGCTCCGAAGCGGGGGGACCCTACGAGCAGTACTTC.